A selection of T cell receptor beta chains follows, all from one sample in a study of a mutant IDH1 vaccine in newly diagnosed glioma. Sequenced by immunoSEQ multiplex PCR; TCRdb stores in-frame clones only, minus some. The table records about 92,000 clones, under 90% of them present only once. This sample comprised PBMCs, obtained from a glioma patient treated with radiotherapy, temozolomide or both. These receptors originate from a woman in her 50s with glioma. Each CDR3 is given with its conserved first and last residue. A D gene is named only where the DNA matches it firmly. Where a row states a size, it is once, few, many or the class of an expanded clone; other rows omit it.

d_call: -; clone_size: once; v_call: TRBV10-3; j_call: TRBJ2-5; cdr3_aa: CAISDPVRETQYF; cdr3_nt: TGTGCCATCAGTGACCCCGTCCGGGAGACCCAGTACTTC
d_call: TRBD1; clone_size: -; v_call: TRBV28; j_call: TRBJ1-2; cdr3_aa: CAIEAGTGYYGYTF; cdr3_nt: TGTGCCATCGAGGCCGGGACAGGGTACTATGGCTACACCTTC
d_call: TRBD2; clone_size: -; v_call: TRBV6-4; j_call: TRBJ2-1; cdr3_aa: CASRGGDRLSEQFF; cdr3_nt: TGTGCCAGCAGGGGGGGGGATCGGCTCAGTGAGCAGTTCTTC
d_call: -; clone_size: -; v_call: TRBV5-1; j_call: TRBJ1-2; cdr3_aa: CASSLDSQGYGYTF; cdr3_nt: TGCGCCAGCAGCTTAGATTCACAGGGCTATGGCTACACCTTC
d_call: -; clone_size: once; v_call: TRBV6-5; j_call: TRBJ1-1; cdr3_aa: CASSYRSGNTEAFF; cdr3_nt: TGTGCCAGCAGTTACAGGTCGGGGAACACTGAAGCTTTCTTT
d_call: TRBD2; clone_size: -; v_call: TRBV6-1; j_call: TRBJ2-7; cdr3_aa: CASMGGEQSSYEQYF; cdr3_nt: TGTGCCAGCATGGGGGGGGAACAGTCATCCTACGAGCAGTACTTC
d_call: -; clone_size: -; v_call: TRBV5-3; j_call: TRBJ1-2; cdr3_aa: CARSNPIWAQRHYTF; cdr3_nt: TGTGCCAGAAGCAATCCCATCTGGGCCCAGAGGCATTACACCTTC
d_call: -; clone_size: -; v_call: TRBV7-9; j_call: TRBJ1-1; cdr3_aa: CASSLATGNTEAFF; cdr3_nt: TGTGCCAGCAGCTTAGCGACGGGGAACACTGAAGCTTTCTTT
d_call: TRBD1; clone_size: -; v_call: TRBV5-1; j_call: TRBJ2-7; cdr3_aa: CASSGMTGSLDHEQYF; cdr3_nt: TGCGCCAGCAGCGGAATGACAGGGTCTCTGGACCACGAGCAGTACTTC
d_call: -; clone_size: -; v_call: TRBV27; j_call: TRBJ1-5; cdr3_aa: CASSQEGNQPQHF; cdr3_nt: TGTGCCAGCAGTCAGGAGGGCAATCAGCCCCAGCATTTT
d_call: -; clone_size: -; v_call: TRBV9; j_call: TRBJ1-2; cdr3_aa: CASSPGRNYGYTF; cdr3_nt: TGTGCCAGCAGCCCCGGCAGAAACTATGGCTACACCTTC
d_call: -; clone_size: once; v_call: TRBV9; j_call: TRBJ2-6; cdr3_aa: CASSVPPSGANVLTF; cdr3_nt: TGTGCCAGCAGCGTCCCGCCCTCTGGGGCCAACGTCCTGACTTTC
d_call: TRBD1; clone_size: once; v_call: TRBV5-1; j_call: TRBJ2-7; cdr3_aa: CASSPLLGGEEQYF; cdr3_nt: TGCGCCAGCAGCCCGTTGCTAGGGGGCGAAGAGCAGTACTTC
d_call: -; clone_size: -; v_call: TRBV7-9; j_call: TRBJ1-5; cdr3_aa: CASSLSHSGNQPQHF; cdr3_nt: TGTGCCAGCAGCTTATCCCACAGCGGGAATCAGCCCCAGCATTTT
d_call: -; clone_size: -; v_call: TRBV7-6; j_call: TRBJ2-7; cdr3_aa: CASSPTRDSSYEQYF; cdr3_nt: TGTGCCAGCAGCCCCACCCGTGACAGCTCCTACGAGCAGTACTTC
d_call: TRBD2; clone_size: -; v_call: TRBV9; j_call: TRBJ2-7; cdr3_aa: CASSSVAGGVIYEQYF; cdr3_nt: TGTGCCAGCAGCTCAGTAGCGGGGGGCGTTATCTACGAGCAGTACTTC
d_call: TRBD1; clone_size: -; v_call: TRBV7-9; j_call: TRBJ1-6; cdr3_aa: CASSRQGRGSPLHF; cdr3_nt: TGTGCCAGCAGCCGACAGGGCCGAGGGTCACCCCTCCACTTT
d_call: -; clone_size: -; v_call: TRBV6-1; j_call: TRBJ1-4; cdr3_aa: CVSTGVANEKLFF; cdr3_nt: TGTGTAAGCACGGGGGTAGCTAATGAAAAACTGTTTTTT
d_call: TRBD2; clone_size: once; v_call: TRBV5-1; j_call: TRBJ2-5; cdr3_aa: CASSLGGTSGGLQETQYF; cdr3_nt: TGCGCCAGCAGCTTGGGGGGGACTAGCGGGGGATTGCAAGAGACCCAGTACTTC
d_call: TRBD2; clone_size: few; v_call: TRBV7-9; j_call: TRBJ2-3; cdr3_aa: CASSSVAGAPRDTQYF; cdr3_nt: TGTGCCAGCAGCTCTGTAGCGGGGGCACCTAGGGATACGCAGTATTTT
d_call: -; clone_size: -; v_call: TRBV19; j_call: TRBJ1-4; cdr3_aa: CASNDLWTETTNEKLFF; cdr3_nt: TGTGCCAGTAACGATTTGTGGACAGAAACAACTAATGAAAAACTGTTTTTT
d_call: -; clone_size: once; v_call: TRBV7-8; j_call: TRBJ2-5; cdr3_aa: CASSLADSRQETQYF; cdr3_nt: TGTGCCAGCAGCTTAGCGGACAGCCGCCAAGAGACCCAGTACTTC
d_call: TRBD1; clone_size: -; v_call: TRBV5-4; j_call: TRBJ1-2; cdr3_aa: CASSPRQGDYGYTF; cdr3_nt: TGTGCCAGCAGCCCTCGCCAGGGGGACTATGGCTACACCTTC
d_call: -; clone_size: -; v_call: TRBV11-2; j_call: TRBJ1-1; cdr3_aa: CASSLAGEGTEAFF; cdr3_nt: TGTGCCAGCAGCTTAGCGGGAGAGGGAACTGAAGCTTTCTTT
d_call: -; clone_size: -; v_call: TRBV6-5; j_call: TRBJ1-2; cdr3_aa: CASIPLGEGGNGYTF; cdr3_nt: TGTGCCAGCATCCCGCTAGGGGAAGGTGGTAATGGCTACACCTTC
d_call: -; clone_size: -; v_call: TRBV9; j_call: TRBJ2-7; cdr3_aa: CASSVGRELTYEQYF; cdr3_nt: TGTGCCAGCAGCGTCGGCAGGGAGCTGACCTACGAGCAGTACTTC
d_call: TRBD1; clone_size: -; v_call: TRBV6-1; j_call: TRBJ1-5; cdr3_aa: CASRELQGVGQPQHF; cdr3_nt: TGTGCCAGCAGGGAATTACAGGGGGTGGGTCAGCCCCAGCATTTT
d_call: TRBD1; clone_size: -; v_call: TRBV2; j_call: TRBJ2-7; cdr3_aa: CASIPDREFYEQYF; cdr3_nt: TGTGCCAGCATCCCGGACAGGGAGTTCTACGAGCAGTACTTC
d_call: -; clone_size: few; v_call: TRBV7-8; j_call: TRBJ1-4; cdr3_aa: CASSRRGGPEKLFF; cdr3_nt: TGTGCCAGCAGCCGCAGGGGTGGGCCTGAAAAACTGTTTTTT
d_call: TRBD1; clone_size: -; v_call: TRBV6-4; j_call: TRBJ1-6; cdr3_aa: CASSNRGRNSPLHF; cdr3_nt: TGTGCCAGCAGTAACAGGGGGCGGAATTCACCCCTCCACTTT
d_call: -; clone_size: -; v_call: TRBV29-1; j_call: TRBJ1-4; cdr3_aa: CSVEDANEKLFF; cdr3_nt: TGCAGCGTTGAAGATGCAAATGAAAAACTGTTTTTT
d_call: -; clone_size: -; v_call: TRBV5-1; j_call: TRBJ1-2; cdr3_aa: CASSLVGEYGYTF; cdr3_nt: TGCGCCAGCAGCTTGGTTGGAGAATATGGCTACACCTTC
d_call: -; clone_size: -; v_call: TRBV30; j_call: TRBJ1-4; cdr3_aa: CAWSVLINEKLFF; cdr3_nt: TGTGCCTGGAGTGTCCTCATAAATGAAAAACTGTTTTTT
d_call: -; clone_size: -; v_call: TRBV6-1; j_call: TRBJ2-1; cdr3_aa: CASSELVLEYNEQFF; cdr3_nt: TGTGCCAGCAGTGAATTGGTTTTAGAGTACAATGAGCAGTTCTTC
d_call: TRBD1; clone_size: -; v_call: TRBV6-1; j_call: TRBJ2-7; cdr3_aa: CASARDRGSYEQYF; cdr3_nt: TGTGCCAGTGCCCGGGACAGGGGCTCCTACGAGCAGTACTTC
d_call: -; clone_size: once; v_call: TRBV29-1; j_call: TRBJ2-5; cdr3_aa: CSVGGPQETQYF; cdr3_nt: TGCAGCGTGGGCGGCCCCCAAGAGACCCAGTACTTC
d_call: -; clone_size: -; v_call: TRBV5-4; j_call: TRBJ2-3; cdr3_aa: CASSLAKGGGTDTQYF; cdr3_nt: TGTGCCAGCAGCTTGGCCAAGGGGGGCGGGACAGATACGCAGTATTTT
d_call: -; clone_size: -; v_call: TRBV5-6; j_call: TRBJ2-7; cdr3_aa: CASSLVGGYEQYF; cdr3_nt: TGTGCCAGCAGCTTGGTGGGAGGCTACGAGCAGTACTTC
d_call: -; clone_size: -; v_call: TRBV6-1; j_call: TRBJ1-5; cdr3_aa: CASSEGAGGQPQHF; cdr3_nt: TGTGCCAGCAGTGAGGGGGCCGGAGGTCAGCCCCAGCATTTT
d_call: TRBD1; clone_size: -; v_call: TRBV6-1; j_call: TRBJ2-7; cdr3_aa: CASRDRVVPYEQYF; cdr3_nt: TGTGCCAGTAGGGACAGGGTCGTCCCCTACGAGCAGTACTTC
d_call: TRBD1; clone_size: -; v_call: TRBV5-1; j_call: TRBJ2-7; cdr3_aa: CASSFISGTGLYEQYF; cdr3_nt: TGCGCCAGCAGCTTCATATCCGGGACAGGCCTCTACGAGCAGTACTTC
d_call: -; clone_size: -; v_call: TRBV5-1; j_call: TRBJ1-1; cdr3_aa: CASSLTEVTEAFF; cdr3_nt: TGCGCCAGCAGCTTAACAGAGGTCACTGAAGCTTTCTTT
d_call: -; clone_size: -; v_call: TRBV27; j_call: TRBJ2-1; cdr3_aa: CASSRLGAYNEQFF; cdr3_nt: TGTGCCAGCAGCCGCCTCGGGGCCTACAATGAGCAGTTCTTC
d_call: -; clone_size: -; v_call: TRBV27; j_call: TRBJ2-7; cdr3_aa: CASSTVGYEQYF; cdr3_nt: TGTGCCAGCAGTACGGTAGGCTACGAGCAGTACTTC